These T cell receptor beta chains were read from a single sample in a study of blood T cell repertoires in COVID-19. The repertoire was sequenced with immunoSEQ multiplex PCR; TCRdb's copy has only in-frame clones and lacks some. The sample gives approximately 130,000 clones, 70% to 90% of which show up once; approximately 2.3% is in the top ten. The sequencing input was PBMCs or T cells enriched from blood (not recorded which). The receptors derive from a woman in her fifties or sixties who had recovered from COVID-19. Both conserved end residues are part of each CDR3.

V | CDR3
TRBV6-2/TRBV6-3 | CASSYDSGLTDTQYF
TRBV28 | CASKGRTRWTTAGELFF
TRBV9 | CASSVGVTGYGYTF
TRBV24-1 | CATSDWTGNEQFF
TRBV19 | CASSIQGGSNQPQHF
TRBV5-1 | CASSFLQAGGSTGELFF
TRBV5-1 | CASSLGGGADEQYF
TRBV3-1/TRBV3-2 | CASSQDLVGGEQYF
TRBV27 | CASSFRDTTDTQYF
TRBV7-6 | CASSLGPVAASTDTQYF
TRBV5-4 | CASSTGTSGGNEQFF
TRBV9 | CASEAYGGYTF
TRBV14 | CASSQQGSANSPLHF
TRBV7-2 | CASTLQGNTEAFF
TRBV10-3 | CAISDPGTAIQETQYF
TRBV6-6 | CASSRPEGELDTEAFF
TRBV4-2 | CASSQGQALTDTQYF
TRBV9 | CASSVGPGTMNYGYTF
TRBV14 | CASSPGTGLSYEQYF
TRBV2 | CASSDRTGVGTGELFF
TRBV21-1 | CASPNPRARDGYTF
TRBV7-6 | CASSLAGGSYEQYF
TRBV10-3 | CAISESPGQGALYNEQFF
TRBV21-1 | CASSLLGFNRSSGNTIYF
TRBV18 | CASSQGSTSAAYEQYF
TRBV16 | CASSQSQGIYGYTF
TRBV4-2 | CASSQATGSSGNTIYF
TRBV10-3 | CAISESSTNTGELFF
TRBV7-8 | CASSLVSSGGPGRPYEQYF
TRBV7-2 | CASSLVGLSVVPYGYTF
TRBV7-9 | CASSQTTGDSGANVLTF
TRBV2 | CATWDSRGNTIYF
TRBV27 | CASSPTGTAARGYTF
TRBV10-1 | CASSGKTLRDSTSDTQYF
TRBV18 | CASSPRELNTEAFF
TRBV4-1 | CASSQDGGAGGGDTQYF
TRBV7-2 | CASSLDLAGASDEQFF